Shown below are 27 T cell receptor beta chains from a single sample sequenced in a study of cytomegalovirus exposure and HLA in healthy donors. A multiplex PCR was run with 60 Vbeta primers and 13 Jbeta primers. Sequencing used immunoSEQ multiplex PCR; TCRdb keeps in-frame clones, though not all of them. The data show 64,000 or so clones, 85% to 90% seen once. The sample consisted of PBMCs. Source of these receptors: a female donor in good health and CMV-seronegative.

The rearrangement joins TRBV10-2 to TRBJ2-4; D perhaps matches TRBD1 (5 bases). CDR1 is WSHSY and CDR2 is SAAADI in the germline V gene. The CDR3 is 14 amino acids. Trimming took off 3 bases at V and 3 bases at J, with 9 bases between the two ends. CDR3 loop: CASSDRADKNIQYF. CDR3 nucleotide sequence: TGCGCCAGCAGTGACAGGGCGGACAAAAACATTCAGTACTTC.

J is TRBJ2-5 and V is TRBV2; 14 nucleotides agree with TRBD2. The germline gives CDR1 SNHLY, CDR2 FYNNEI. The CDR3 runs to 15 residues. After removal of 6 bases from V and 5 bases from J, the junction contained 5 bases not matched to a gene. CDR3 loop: CASRVGLAGDETQYF. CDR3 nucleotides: TGTGCCAGCAGGGTGGGACTAGCGGGAGACGAGACCCAGTACTTC.

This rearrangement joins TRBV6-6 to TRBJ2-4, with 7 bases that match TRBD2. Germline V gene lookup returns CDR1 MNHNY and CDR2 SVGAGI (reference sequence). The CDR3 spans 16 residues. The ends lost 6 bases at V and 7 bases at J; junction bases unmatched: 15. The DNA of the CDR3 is TGTGCCAGCAGATTAGAAGTTCTAGCGGCGTCGAACATTCAGTACTTC. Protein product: CASRLEVLAASNIQYF.

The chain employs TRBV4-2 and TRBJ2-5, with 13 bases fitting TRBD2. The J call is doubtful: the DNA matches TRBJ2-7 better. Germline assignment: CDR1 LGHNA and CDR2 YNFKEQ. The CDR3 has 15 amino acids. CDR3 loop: CASSQGLAGSYEQYF. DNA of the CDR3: TGTGCCAGCAGCCAGGGACTAGCGGGGTCCTACGAGCAGTACTTC.

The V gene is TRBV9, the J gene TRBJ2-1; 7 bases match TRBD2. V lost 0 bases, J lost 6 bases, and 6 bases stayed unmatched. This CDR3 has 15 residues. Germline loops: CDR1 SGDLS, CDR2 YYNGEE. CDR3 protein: CASSVGGGRGNEQFF. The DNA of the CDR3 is TGTGCCAGCAGCGTAGGGGGCGGGAGAGGCAATGAGCAGTTCTTC.

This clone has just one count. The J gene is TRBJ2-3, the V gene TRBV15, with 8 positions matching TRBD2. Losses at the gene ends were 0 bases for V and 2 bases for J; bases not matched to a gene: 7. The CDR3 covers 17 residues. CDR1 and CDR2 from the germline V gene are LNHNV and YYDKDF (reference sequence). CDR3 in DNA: TGTGCCACCAGCAGAGATCCCGCGGGAGGCCTCACAGATACGCAGTATTTT. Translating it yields CATSRDPAGGLTDTQYF.

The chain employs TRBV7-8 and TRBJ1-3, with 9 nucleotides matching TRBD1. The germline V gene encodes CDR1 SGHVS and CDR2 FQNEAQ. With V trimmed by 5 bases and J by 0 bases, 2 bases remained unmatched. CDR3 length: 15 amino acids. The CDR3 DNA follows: TGTGCCAGCAGCGAACAGGGGGCCTCTGGAAACACCATATATTTT. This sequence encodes CASSEQGASGNTIYF.

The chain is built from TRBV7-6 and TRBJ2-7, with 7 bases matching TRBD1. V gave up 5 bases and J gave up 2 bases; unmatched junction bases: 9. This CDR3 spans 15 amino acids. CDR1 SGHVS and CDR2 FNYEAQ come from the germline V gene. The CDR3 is CASSAMTGLTYEQYF. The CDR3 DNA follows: TGTGCCAGCAGCGCCATGACAGGGTTAACCTACGAGCAGTACTTC.

CDR3 nucleotide sequence: TGTGCCAGCAGACCGCCCGACAGTAGCTCCTACGAGCAGTACTTC. Its protein product is CASRPPDSSSYEQYF. The chain joins TRBV28 to TRBJ2-7; a weak D match, TRBD1 (5 bases). The germline V gene has CDR1 MDHEN and CDR2 SYDVKM. V shed 6 bases and J shed 0 bases, with 15 bases lying between them. The CDR3 is made up of 15 amino acids.

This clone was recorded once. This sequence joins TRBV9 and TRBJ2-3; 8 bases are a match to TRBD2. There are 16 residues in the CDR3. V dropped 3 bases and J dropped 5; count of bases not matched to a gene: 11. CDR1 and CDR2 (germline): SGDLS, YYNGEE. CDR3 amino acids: CASSGSGGNGLDTQYF. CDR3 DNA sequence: TGTGCCAGCAGCGGCAGCGGGGGAAACGGTTTAGATACGCAGTATTTT.

CDR3 amino acids: CASSHRQGPYEQYF. CDR3 coding DNA: TGTGCCAGCAGCCATAGACAGGGGCCCTACGAGCAGTACTTC. V gene TRBV7-9 combines with J gene TRBJ2-7; 8 nucleotides line up with TRBD1. V lost 5 bases to trimming and J lost 2 bases; unmatched junction nucleotides: 5. The CDR3 is 14 residues long. Germline V lookup: CDR1 SEHNR, CDR2 FQNEAQ (reference sequence).

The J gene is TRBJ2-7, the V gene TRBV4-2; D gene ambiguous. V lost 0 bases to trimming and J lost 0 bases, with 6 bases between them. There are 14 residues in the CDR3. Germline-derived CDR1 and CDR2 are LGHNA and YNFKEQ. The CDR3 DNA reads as TGTGCCAGCAGCCAAGACACGAGCTCCTACGAGCAGTACTTC. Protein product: CASSQDTSSYEQYF.

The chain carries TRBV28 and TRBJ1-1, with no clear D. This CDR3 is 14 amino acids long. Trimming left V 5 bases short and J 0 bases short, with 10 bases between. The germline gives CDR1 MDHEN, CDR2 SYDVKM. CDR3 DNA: TGTGCCAGCAGTCCCCTTGAGGTGAACACTGAAGCTTTCTTT. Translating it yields CASSPLEVNTEAFF.

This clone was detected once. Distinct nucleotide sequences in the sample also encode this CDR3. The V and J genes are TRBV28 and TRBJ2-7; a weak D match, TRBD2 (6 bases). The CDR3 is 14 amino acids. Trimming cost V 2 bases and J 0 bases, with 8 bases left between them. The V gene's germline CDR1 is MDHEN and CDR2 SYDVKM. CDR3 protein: CASSLGGSSYEQYF. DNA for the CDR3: TGTGCCAGCAGTTTAGGGGGGAGCTCCTACGAGCAGTACTTC.

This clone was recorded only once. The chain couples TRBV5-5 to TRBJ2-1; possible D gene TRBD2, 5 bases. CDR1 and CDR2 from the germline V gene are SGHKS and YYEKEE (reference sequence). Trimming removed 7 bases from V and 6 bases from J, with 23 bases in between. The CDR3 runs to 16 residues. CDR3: CASFQQRRVMVNEQFF. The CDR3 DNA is TGTGCCAGCTTCCAACAGCGGCGGGTAATGGTCAATGAGCAGTTCTTC. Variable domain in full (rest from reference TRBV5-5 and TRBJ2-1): DAGVTQSPTHLIKTRGQQVTLRCSPISGHKSVSWYQQVLGQGPQFIFQYYEKEERGRGNFPDRFSARQFPNYSSELNVNALLLGDSALYLCASFQQRRVMVNEQFFGPGTRLTVL.

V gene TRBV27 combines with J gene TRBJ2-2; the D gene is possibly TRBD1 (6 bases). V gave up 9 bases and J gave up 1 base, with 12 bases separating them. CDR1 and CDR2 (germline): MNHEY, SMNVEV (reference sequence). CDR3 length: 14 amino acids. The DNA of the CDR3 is TGTGCCAGTTCCGGGACAAAGAACACCGGGGAGCTGTTTTTT. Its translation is CASSGTKNTGELFF.

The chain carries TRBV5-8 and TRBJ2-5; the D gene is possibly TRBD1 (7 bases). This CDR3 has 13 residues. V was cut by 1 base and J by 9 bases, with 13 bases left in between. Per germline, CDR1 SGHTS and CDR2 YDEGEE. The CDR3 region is CASSLTGRGAQYF. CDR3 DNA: TGTGCCAGCAGCTTGACAGGCAGGGGGGCCCAGTACTTC.

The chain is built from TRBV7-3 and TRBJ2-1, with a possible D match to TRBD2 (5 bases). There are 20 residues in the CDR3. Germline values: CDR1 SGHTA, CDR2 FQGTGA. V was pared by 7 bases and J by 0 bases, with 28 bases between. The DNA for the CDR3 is TGTGCCAGCACGAAACTGACGAAGGACTTGACCTTCCCCTCCTACAATGAGCAGTTCTTC. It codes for CASTKLTKDLTFPSYNEQFF. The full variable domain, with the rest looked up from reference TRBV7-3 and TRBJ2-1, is GAGVSQTPSNKVTEKGKYVELRCDPISGHTALYWYRQSLGQGPEFLIYFQGTGAADDSGLPNDRFFAVRPEGSVSTLKIQRTERGDSAVYLCASTKLTKDLTFPSYNEQFFGPGTRLTVL.

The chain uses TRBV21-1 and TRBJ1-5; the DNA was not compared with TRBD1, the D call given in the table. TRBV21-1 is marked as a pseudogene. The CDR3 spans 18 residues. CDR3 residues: CASSDGDRGPYSNQPQHF. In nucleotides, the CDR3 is TGTGCCAGTTCTGACGGGGACAGGGGACCCTATAGCAATCAGCCCCAGCATTTT.

CDR3 sequence reads: CATPDRGLPEQYF. CDR3 DNA sequence: TGTGCCACCCCGGACAGGGGTTTGCCTGAGCAGTACTTC. The rearrangement uses TRBV25-1 and TRBJ2-7; 9 nucleotides align to TRBD1. CDR3 length equals 13 residues. V shed 10 bases and J 7 bases; nucleotides not matched to a gene: 11. CDR1 and CDR2 from the germline V gene are MGHDK and SYGVNS.

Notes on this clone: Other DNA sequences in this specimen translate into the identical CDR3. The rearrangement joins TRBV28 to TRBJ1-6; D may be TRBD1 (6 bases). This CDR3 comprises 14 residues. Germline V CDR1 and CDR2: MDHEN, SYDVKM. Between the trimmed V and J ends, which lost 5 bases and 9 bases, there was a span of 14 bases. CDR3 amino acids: CASSPTGYGSPLHF. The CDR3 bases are TGTGCCAGCAGTCCAACAGGGTACGGTTCACCCCTCCACTTT.

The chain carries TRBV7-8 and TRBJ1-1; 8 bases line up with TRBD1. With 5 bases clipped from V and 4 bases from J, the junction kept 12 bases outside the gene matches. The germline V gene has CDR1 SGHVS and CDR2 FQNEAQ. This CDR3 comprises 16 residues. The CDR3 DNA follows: TGTGCCAGCAGCACCTCCCAGGGGGCGGTGAGCACTGAAGCTTTCTTT. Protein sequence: CASSTSQGAVSTEAFF.

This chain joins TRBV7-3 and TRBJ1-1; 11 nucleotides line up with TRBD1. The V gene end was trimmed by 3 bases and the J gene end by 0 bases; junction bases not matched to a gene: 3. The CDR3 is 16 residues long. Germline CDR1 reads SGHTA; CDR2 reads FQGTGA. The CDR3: CASSFRDRGMNTEAFF. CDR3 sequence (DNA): TGTGCCAGCAGCTTCCGGGACAGGGGGATGAACACTGAAGCTTTCTTT.

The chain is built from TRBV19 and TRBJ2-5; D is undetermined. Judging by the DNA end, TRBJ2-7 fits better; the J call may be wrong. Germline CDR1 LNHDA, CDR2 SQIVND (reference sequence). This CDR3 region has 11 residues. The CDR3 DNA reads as TGTGCCAGTAGTATAGGCTACGAGCAGTACTTC. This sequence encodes CASSIGYEQYF.

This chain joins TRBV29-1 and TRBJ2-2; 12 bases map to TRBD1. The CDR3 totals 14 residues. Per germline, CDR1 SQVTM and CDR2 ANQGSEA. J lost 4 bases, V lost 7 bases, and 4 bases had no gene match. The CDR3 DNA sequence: TGCAGCGCCGTGGGACAGGGGGCCACCGGGGAGCTGTTTTTT. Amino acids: CSAVGQGATGELFF.

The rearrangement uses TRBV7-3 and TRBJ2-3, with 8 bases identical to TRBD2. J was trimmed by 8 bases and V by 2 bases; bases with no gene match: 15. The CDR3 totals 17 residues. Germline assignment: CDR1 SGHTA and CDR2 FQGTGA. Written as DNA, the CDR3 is TGTGCCAGCAGCTTAGTCCCCACAACTAGCGGTACGGGTACGCAGTATTTT. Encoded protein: CASSLVPTTSGTGTQYF. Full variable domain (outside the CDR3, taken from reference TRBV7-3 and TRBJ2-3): GAGVSQTPSNKVTEKGKYVELRCDPISGHTALYWYRQSLGQGPEFLIYFQGTGAADDSGLPNDRFFAVRPEGSVSTLKIQRTERGDSAVYLCASSLVPTTSGTGTQYFGPGTRLTVL.

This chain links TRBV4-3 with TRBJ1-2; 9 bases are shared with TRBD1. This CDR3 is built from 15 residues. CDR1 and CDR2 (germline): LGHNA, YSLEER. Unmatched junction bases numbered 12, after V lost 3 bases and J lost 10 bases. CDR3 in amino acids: CASSHQGQGMGVYTF. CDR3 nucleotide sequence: TGCGCCAGCAGCCACCAGGGACAGGGAATGGGTGTCTACACCTTC.